This paragraph reports one TCR beta chain. The data stem from a study of control samples from healthy donors and cancer patients. Germline loops: CDR1 SGDLS, CDR2 YYNGEE. CDR3 length equals 15 residues. The V end lost 0 bases, the J end lost 0 bases, and 6 bases lay between the germline ends. Profiling relied on immunoSEQ multiplex PCR, and the TCRdb table lists in-frame clones only, not all of them. The repertoire holds about 120,000 clones, with 75% to 90% as singletons. Sequenced: PBMCs. This TCR was sampled from a woman aged 45 to 65 with colorectal cancer. The V and J genes are TRBV9 and TRBJ2-2, with D possibly TRBD1 on 6 matching bases. Written as DNA, the CDR3 is TGTGCCAGCAGCGTAGGGACAGCGAACACCGGGGAGCTGTTTTTT. This encodes CASSVGTANTGELFF.